Listed here are 5 T cell receptor beta chains from one sample, sequenced in a study of follicular helper T cells after annual influenza vaccination (dated by TCRdb to about 2017). The library came from the immunoSEQ multiplex PCR assay. Imported from immuneACCESS, the table was reduced by TCRdb to in-frame sequences with V and J called. These copies leave out some clones; in studies compared against another copy, an unresolved V gene accounts for under half, and the cause of the remainder is not known. The sample records some 890 clones, more than 80% of which are singletons. In total, the top ten clones hold 4% to 5.5% of the sample. The meaning of the sample's time point label: 2014-2015 season, 7 days after vaccination. The sequencing used CXCR5+ CD38+ circulating T follicular helper cells from blood, collected 7 days after influenza vaccination. The cell subset or site label, as the study defines it: circulating Tfh, non-naive CD4+CXCR5+PD-1+ (ICOS+CD38+ or ICOS-CD38-). Every receptor here comes from an adult who received the influenza vaccine.

This clone appeared once. The chain employs TRBV6-1 and TRBJ1-3; D gene unclear. The V gene's germline CDR1 is MNHNS and CDR2 SASEGT. The V gene lost 7 bases and the J gene lost 4 bases, with 17 bases spanning the gap. CDR3 length: 15 residues. The CDR3 bases are TGTGCCAGCAACGCCGGGATTCTTTCGGGAAACACCATATATTTT. Translating gives CASNAGILSGNTIYF.

Worth noting for this clone: The junction departs from the called germline gene at one end, perhaps through a read error. The chain is built from TRBV7-2 and TRBJ2-7, with TRBD2 identical over 9 bases. The CDR3 consists of 14 residues. Looked up from germline, CDR1 is SGHTA and CDR2 is FQGNSA. The CDR3: CASSLAGTAYEQYF. The DNA of the CDR3 is TGTGCCAGCAGCCTAGCGGGGACTGCCTACGAGCAGTACTTC.

The chain uses TRBV6-5 and TRBJ2-7; tentatively, D is TRBD1 (6 bases). CDR3 length: 15 amino acids. Trimming took 5 bases from V and 8 from J, leaving 22 bases between them. Germline values: CDR1 MNHEY, CDR2 SVGAGI. The CDR3 bases are TGTGCCAGCAGTACCTACAACAGGGACCCAGGCAAGCAGTACTTC. It codes for CASSTYNRDPGKQYF.

The chain uses TRBV6-1 and TRBJ1-6; 9 positions agree with TRBD1. The germline gives CDR1 MNHNS, CDR2 SASEGT. CDR3 size: 14 residues. V shed 7 bases, J shed 9 bases, and the junction held 7 bases outside the gene matches. The DNA for the CDR3 is TGTGCCAGCATCCAACAGGGGGCGTTTTCACCCCTCCACTTT. It specifies CASIQQGAFSPLHF.

The chain recombines TRBV7-2 with TRBJ2-1; possible D gene TRBD2, 5 bases. The V gene's germline CDR1 is SGHTA and CDR2 FQGNSA. Trimming left V 4 bases short and J 9 bases short, with 13 bases between. CDR3 length equals 13 residues. CDR3: CASSSTTVVEQFF. As DNA, the CDR3 is TGTGCCAGCAGCTCGACTACTGTGGTTGAGCAGTTCTTC.